Given below is one TCR beta chain in context. These data originate in a study of blood T cell repertoires in COVID-19. Study-level background: Some COVID-19 samples were acute and others convalescent; all came from the United States, Italy and Spain. PBMCs, B-cell-depleted T cells, or T cells were the source of the cDNA or gDNA that made up the material.

Enrolled during active infection, Seattle patients were then followed longitudinally. In the source study's methods: Estimation of nucleated cell counts relied on the amplification of reference gene primers. Profiling relied on immunoSEQ multiplex PCR, and the TCRdb table lists in-frame clones only, not all of them. D and trimming come from the DNA, and the V and J calls and clone size come from that table. The sample consists of 120,000 to 150,000 clones, approximately 90% of them appearing once. The CDR3 has 15 residues. CDR1 and CDR2 (germline): SGHRS, YFSETQ. Trimming took 4 bases from V and 7 from J; bases not matched to a gene: 11.

Specimen: peripheral blood. The source of this sequence is a man between 18 and 35 years old with COVID-19, enrolled during active disease. The chain is built from TRBV5-1 and TRBJ1-5; TRBD1 agrees at 7 bases. CDR3: CASSLTGTLEQPQHF. Written as DNA, the CDR3 is TGCGCCAGCAGCCTGACAGGGACGTTGGAACAGCCCCAGCATTTT.